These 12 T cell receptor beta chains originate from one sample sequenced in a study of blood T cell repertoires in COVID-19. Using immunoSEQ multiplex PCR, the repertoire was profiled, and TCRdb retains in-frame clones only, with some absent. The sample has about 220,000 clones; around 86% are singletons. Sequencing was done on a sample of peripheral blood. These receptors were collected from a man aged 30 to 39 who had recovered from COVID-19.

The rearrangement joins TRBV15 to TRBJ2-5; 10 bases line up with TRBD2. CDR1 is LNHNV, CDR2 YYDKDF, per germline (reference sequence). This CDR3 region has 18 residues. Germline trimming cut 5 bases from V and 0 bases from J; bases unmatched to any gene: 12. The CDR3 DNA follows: TGTGCCACCAGCCGAGGTGGGACTAGCGCCTCGTACCAAGAGACCCAGTACTTC. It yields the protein CATSRGGTSASYQETQYF.

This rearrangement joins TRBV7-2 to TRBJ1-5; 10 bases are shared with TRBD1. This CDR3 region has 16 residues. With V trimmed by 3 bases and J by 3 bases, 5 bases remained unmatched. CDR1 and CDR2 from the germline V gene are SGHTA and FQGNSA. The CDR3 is CASSFSDRGDNQPQHF. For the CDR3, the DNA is TGTGCCAGCAGCTTCTCGGACAGGGGGGACAATCAGCCCCAGCATTTT.

The chain's CDR3 is CASRGTSTGELFF. The CDR3 bases are TGTGCCAGCCGTGGGACTTCCACCGGGGAGCTGTTTTTT. The J gene is TRBJ2-2, the V gene TRBV12-3 or TRBV12-4; TRBD2 might be the D (6 bases). The CDR3 sequence is 13 residues long. With 8 bases removed from V and 4 bases from J, the gap between germline ends came to 11 bases.

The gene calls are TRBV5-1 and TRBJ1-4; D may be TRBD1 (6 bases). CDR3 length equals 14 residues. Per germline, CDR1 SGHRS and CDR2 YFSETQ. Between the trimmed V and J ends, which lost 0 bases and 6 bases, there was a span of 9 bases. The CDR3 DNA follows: TGCGCCAGCAGCTTGGAAGGGGGTTATGAAAAACTGTTTTTT. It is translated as CASSLEGGYEKLFF.

The chain's CDR3 is CASSLDPGGTGELFF. The CDR3, as DNA: TGTGCCAGCAGCTTAGATCCAGGGGGGACCGGGGAGCTGTTTTTT. The V and J genes are TRBV11-2 and TRBJ2-2, with D tentatively TRBD1 (7 bases). CDR1 and CDR2 from the germline V gene are SGHAT and FQNNGV. Trimming stripped 0 bases from V and 5 bases from J, with 10 bases between. CDR3 length equals 15 residues.

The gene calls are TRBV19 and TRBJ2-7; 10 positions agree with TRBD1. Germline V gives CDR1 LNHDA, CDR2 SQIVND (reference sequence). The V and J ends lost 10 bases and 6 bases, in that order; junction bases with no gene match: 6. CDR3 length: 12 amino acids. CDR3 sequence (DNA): TGTGCCACCCGACAGGGGGCCGGCGAGCAGTACTTC. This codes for CATRQGAGEQYF.

The CDR3 reads CASSLVQSGNTIYF. The CDR3 region has the DNA TGTGCCAGCAGCTTGGTACAGTCTGGAAACACCATATATTTT. The V gene is TRBV5-6, the J gene TRBJ1-3; D is unclear. Trimming removed 0 bases at V and 1 base at J, with 5 bases between. Germline assignment: CDR1 SGHDT and CDR2 YYEEEE. The CDR3 totals 14 residues. Looking up the rest from reference TRBV5-6 and TRBJ1-3 gives the full variable domain: DAGVTQSPTHLIKTRGQQVTLRCSPKSGHDTVSWYQQALGQGPQFIFQYYEEEERQRGNFPDRFSGHQFPNYSSELNVNALLLGDSALYLCASSLVQSGNTIYFGEGSWLTVV.

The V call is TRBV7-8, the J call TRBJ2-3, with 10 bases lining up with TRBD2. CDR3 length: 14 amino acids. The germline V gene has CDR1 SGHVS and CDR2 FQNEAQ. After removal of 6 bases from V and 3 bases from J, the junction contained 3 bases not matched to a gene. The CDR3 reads CASRWTSGTDTQYF. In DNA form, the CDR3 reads TGTGCCAGCAGATGGACTAGCGGTACAGATACGCAGTATTTT.

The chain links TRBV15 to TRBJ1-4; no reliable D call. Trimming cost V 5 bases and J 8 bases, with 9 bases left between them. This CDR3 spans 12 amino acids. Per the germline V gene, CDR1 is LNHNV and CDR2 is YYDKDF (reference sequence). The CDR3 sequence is CATSRGVEKLFF. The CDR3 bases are TGTGCCACCAGCCGAGGAGTCGAAAAACTGTTTTTT.

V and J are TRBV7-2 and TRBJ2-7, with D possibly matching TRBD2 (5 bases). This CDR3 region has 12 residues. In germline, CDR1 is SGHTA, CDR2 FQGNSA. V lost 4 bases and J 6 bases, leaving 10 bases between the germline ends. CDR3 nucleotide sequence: TGTGCCAGCAGCTCAGCGGCTTCCGAGCAGTACTTC. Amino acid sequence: CASSSAASEQYF.

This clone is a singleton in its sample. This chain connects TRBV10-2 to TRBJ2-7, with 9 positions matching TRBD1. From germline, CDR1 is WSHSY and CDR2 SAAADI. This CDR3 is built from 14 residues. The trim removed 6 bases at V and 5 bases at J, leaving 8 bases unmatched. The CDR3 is CASSNRDRVDEQYF. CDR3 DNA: TGCGCCAGCAGCAACCGGGACAGGGTTGACGAGCAGTACTTC.

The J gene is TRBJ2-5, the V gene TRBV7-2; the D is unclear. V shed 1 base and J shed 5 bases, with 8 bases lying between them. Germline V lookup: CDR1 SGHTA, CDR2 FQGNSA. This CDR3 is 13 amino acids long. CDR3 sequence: CASSLGPGETQYF. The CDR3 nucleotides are TGTGCCAGCAGCTTAGGCCCCGGGGAGACCCAGTACTTC.